This TCR beta chain derives from a study of T cells after yellow fever vaccination. Overall study: Some fractions had low cell numbers, and these were prepared with SMART-Seq v4 Ultra Low Input.

Findings and limits, study-wide: CD4 and CD8 compartments shared a small share of clonotypes, likely from convergent recombination.

Many counts were recorded for this clonotype. The antigen is unknown. Making TCR cDNA involved 5'RACE template switching, which added UMIs and a universal primer site. One entry per CDR3 protein results from TCRdb running MiXCR on the 5' RACE reads. The sample has about 320,000 distinct CDR3 sequences, approximately 7% seen once. The CDR3 extends over 13 amino acids. Germline CDR1 is SGHRS and CDR2 is YFSETQ. V dropped 3 bases and J dropped 2 bases, with 7 bases sitting between them. The sequenced sample was PBMCs, obtained approximately 40 days after the first yellow fever vaccination. The V call is TRBV5-1, the J call TRBJ2-3; D uncertain. This receptor was obtained from a man aged 18 to 35 who received the YFV17D yellow fever vaccine. DNA of the CDR3: TGCGCCAGCAGCTACCTATACACAGATACGCAGTATTTT. Translated: CASSYLYTDTQYF.